This TCR beta chain appears in the sequencing data of a study of beta chain features in type 1 diabetes (dated by TCRdb to between 2018 and 2020). In the study overall: Mean age, gender distribution, total cell number and subset yield did not differ between patients and healthy donors. Naive and central memory subsets were obtained from all 30 or so donors, but regulatory and stem cell-like memory subsets were isolated from only 8 patients and roughly 8 healthy donors. The study compared the TCRB repertoires of sorted circulating CD4+ T cell subsets in recently diagnosed type 1 diabetes patients with those in matched healthy donors. A total of 100 million to 110 million sorted cells were examined across all samples, and a strong correlation was observed between cell number per subset and RNA yield.

From each donor, a single peripheral blood sample of about 100 mL on average was drawn into heparinised tubes. A BD FACSAria II was used to sort naive, central memory, regulatory and stem cell-like memory CD4+ T cells with a panel that included CD45RO, CCR7, CD25, CD127, CD95 and CD27. A purity above 98% was achieved for all sorted populations. PBMCs were isolated immediately by Lymphoprep density gradient centrifugation and stained directly without culture. So that batch effects would be minimized, each experiment stained and sorted samples in pairs, pairing one healthy donor with one patient. Overall study outcomes, separate from this receptor: Because small numbers of individuals were included in the HLA sub-analyses, any influence of HLA type on TCRB rearrangement was left unresolved. At VDJ recombination sites, type 1 diabetes patients had fewer insertions and more deleted nucleotides, which implies abnormalities in thymic rearrangement. PCR might favor shorter templates, but patient and control samples were amplified and corrected together, so any skew would affect both groups equally. A moderate but significant shortening of TCRB CDR3 length was observed in type 1 diabetes patients in all four CD4+ subsets. Naive, central memory and regulatory TCRB repertoires appeared to be more alike among patients than among healthy donors. Sequencing cDNA rather than genomic DNA could over-represent highly expressing activated cells, although activation and CD3 levels did not differ between groups.

Points on this clone: The antigen this receptor binds is unknown. Per-base quality was not reported, and no clone a single base away is much larger than it.

Via the germline V gene, CDR1 is SGHDT and CDR2 YYEEEE. At the junction V is shortened by 2 bases and J by 3 bases, with 7 bases in between. The CDR3 numbers 13 residues from cysteine through phenylalanine. Left in the record is the CDR3 DNA by itself, 39 bases read in frame from the first base. All of the isolated RNA was reverse transcribed with the High Capacity cDNA Reverse Transcription Kit, so expressed TCRB transcripts were sequenced. Naive, central memory and regulatory T cell samples underwent deep immunoSEQ sequencing, averaging around 3.6 million total reads per sample. Sorted cells were lysed in RLT buffer and RNA was extracted with DNase-treated RNeasy Micro or Mini kits, depending on cell number. To prevent cross-contamination, every cell subset was processed on its own, while patient and healthy donor samples were processed together. The immunoSEQ multiplex PCR was used to amplify TCRB sequences from cDNA, generating 87-bp fragments that spanned the CDR3 region. Sequencing of the amplicons was performed on the Illumina HiSeq platform. The paper's processing steps were these. Synthetic template baselines were used to correct PCR bias computationally, reads within Hamming distance 2 were collapsed together, and singletons that could not be merged were discarded. Reads were aligned to IMGT to assign V, D and J genes, CDR3 length, and insertions or deletions at six rearrangement sites. Within each subset, clonotype counts were normalized to sorted cell number, after which true diversity and Gini coefficients were computed with the tcR R package. The overlap coefficient, calculated on TCRB nucleotide sequences, was used to quantify repertoire sharing. TCRdb limited this immuneACCESS table to in-frame rearrangements with V and J called. A share of clones is missing; checked studies link under half to unresolved V genes, and the rest is unexplained. V, J and clone size reflect that table, while D and trimming were determined from the DNA. This sample gives 160,000 or so clones in total; roughly 9% of them show up just once. Clones ranked in the top ten supply less than 3% of the sample.

Material for sequencing was central memory CD4+ T cells from blood. The chain employs TRBV5-6 and TRBJ2-3, and the D gene may be TRBD1, 5 bases matching. The TCR was taken from a woman aged 18 to 35 in good health. CDR3 loop: CASSFDRTDTQYF. Here is the DNA: TGTGCCAGCAGCTTCGACAGAACAGATACGCAGTATTTT.